A selection of T cell receptor beta chains follows, all from one sample in a study of blood T cell repertoires in COVID-19. The repertoire was sequenced with immunoSEQ multiplex PCR; TCRdb's copy has only in-frame clones and lacks some. This table holds around 130,000 clones, 84% found once. Sequenced sample: peripheral blood. The receptor source for this set is a human donor in a cohort sampled during active COVID-19. Both conserved end residues are part of each CDR3. Each record gives: V gene, J gene, D gene, clone size, CDR3 protein, CDR3 DNA. A D gene is named only where the DNA matches it firmly. Clone size, where shown, is once, few, many, or a class for clones that have expanded.

V: TRBV9
J: TRBJ2-2
D: -
size: -
CDR3: CASTRQNTGELFF
DNA: TGTGCCAGCACCCGACAGAACACCGGGGAGCTGTTTTTT

V: TRBV14
J: TRBJ1-2
D: -
size: -
CDR3: CASSQRETALYGYTF
DNA: TGTGCCAGCAGCCAACGAGAGACAGCTCTTTATGGCTACACCTTC

V: TRBV19
J: TRBJ2-7
D: -
size: -
CDR3: CASSSKGGVAEQYF
DNA: TGTGCCAGTAGTTCTAAGGGGGGGGTCGCCGAGCAGTACTTC

V: TRBV12-5
J: TRBJ2-6
D: -
size: -
CDR3: CASGLLRQLSGANVLTF
DNA: TGTGCTAGTGGTTTGCTGAGACAGCTCTCTGGGGCCAACGTCCTGACTTTC

V: TRBV12-3/TRBV12-4
J: TRBJ2-7
D: -
size: -
CDR3: CASSSDNYEQYF
DNA: TGTGCCAGCAGTTCCGACAATTACGAGCAGTACTTC

V: TRBV4-1
J: TRBJ2-7
D: -
size: few
CDR3: CASSQEYGEYYEQYF
DNA: TGCGCCAGCAGCCAAGAATACGGGGAGTACTACGAGCAGTACTTC

V: TRBV5-1
J: TRBJ2-2
D: -
size: few
CDR3: CASSLVQANTGELFF
DNA: TGCGCCAGCAGCTTGGTTCAGGCGAACACCGGGGAGCTGTTTTTT

V: TRBV7-2
J: TRBJ1-5
D: -
size: -
CDR3: CASSLDSSNQPQHF
DNA: TGTGCCAGCAGCTTGGACAGTAGCAATCAGCCCCAGCATTTT

V: TRBV10-1
J: TRBJ2-1
D: -
size: -
CDR3: CASSDNSRYNEQFF
DNA: TGCGCCAGCAGTGATAACAGCCGCTACAATGAGCAGTTCTTC

V: TRBV19
J: TRBJ1-6
D: -
size: -
CDR3: CASSMRRGNDSPLHF
DNA: TGTGCCAGTAGTATGCGGCGGGGGAATGATTCACCCCTCCACTTT

V: TRBV3-1/TRBV3-2
J: TRBJ2-1
D: -
size: -
CDR3: CASSRGRNEQFF
DNA: TGTGCCAGCAGCCGGGGCCGGAATGAGCAGTTCTTC

V: TRBV19
J: TRBJ2-1
D: TRBD1
size: -
CDR3: CASRATGIRSRNEQFF
DNA: TGTGCCAGTAGGGCGACAGGGATTAGAAGTAGGAATGAGCAGTTCTTC

V: TRBV7-8
J: TRBJ2-1
D: -
size: -
CDR3: CASSLLVLGLYNEQFF
DNA: TGTGCCAGCAGCTTACTGGTCCTGGGGCTATACAATGAGCAGTTCTTC

V: TRBV11-2
J: TRBJ2-7
D: -
size: -
CDR3: CASSLWQASSYEQYF
DNA: TGTGCCAGCAGCTTGTGGCAGGCCTCTTCCTACGAGCAGTACTTC

V: TRBV6-4
J: TRBJ1-6
D: -
size: -
CDR3: CASSDRGANSPLHF
DNA: TGTGCCAGCAGTGATCGGGGGGCAAATTCACCCCTCCACTTT

V: TRBV19
J: TRBJ2-7
D: TRBD2
size: few
CDR3: CASSPGTSGYEQYF
DNA: TGTGCCAGTTCCCCCGGGACTAGCGGTTACGAGCAGTACTTC

V: TRBV6-5
J: TRBJ1-1
D: TRBD1
size: -
CDR3: CASRRDSLNTEAFF
DNA: TGTGCCAGCAGAAGGGACAGCCTGAACACTGAAGCTTTCTTT

V: TRBV11-2
J: TRBJ2-5
D: TRBD1
size: -
CDR3: CASSLAPQGAQRRETQYF
DNA: TGTGCCAGCAGCCTGGCCCCACAGGGGGCCCAGAGGCGGGAGACCCAGTACTTC

V: TRBV19
J: TRBJ1-2
D: TRBD1
size: -
CDR3: CATGQGSHGYTF
DNA: TGTGCCACAGGACAGGGAAGTCATGGCTACACCTTC

V: TRBV19
J: TRBJ1-5
D: -
size: -
CDR3: CATRDNPGSNQPQHF
DNA: TGTGCCACCCGGGACAACCCGGGGAGCAATCAGCCCCAGCATTTT

V: TRBV20-1
J: TRBJ2-6
D: -
size: -
CDR3: CSASRGSGYPGANVLTF
DNA: TGCAGTGCCAGTCGGGGAAGTGGATATCCTGGGGCCAACGTCCTGACTTTC

V: TRBV5-4
J: TRBJ2-5
D: TRBD2
size: -
CDR3: CASSLAGRGGQETQYF
DNA: TGTGCCAGCAGCTTGGCTGGGCGGGGGGGACAAGAGACCCAGTACTTC

V: TRBV11-2
J: TRBJ2-5
D: -
size: -
CDR3: CASSLWRGPQETQYF
DNA: TGTGCCAGCAGCTTATGGAGGGGCCCCCAAGAGACCCAGTACTTC

V: TRBV6-5
J: TRBJ1-5
D: -
size: once
CDR3: CASSTGNQPQHF
DNA: TGTGCCAGCAGTACTGGCAATCAGCCCCAGCATTTT

V: TRBV5-1
J: TRBJ1-4
D: TRBD1
size: -
CDR3: CASSLDPGQTEKLFF
DNA: TGCGCCAGCAGCTTGGACCCGGGACAGACTGAAAAACTGTTTTTT

V: TRBV21-1
J: TRBJ2-3
D: -
size: -
CDR3: CAKLNAGEVTDTQYF
DNA: TGTGCCAAGTTAAACGCGGGGGAAGTTACAGATACGCAGTATTTT

V: TRBV4-1
J: TRBJ2-7
D: TRBD2
size: -
CDR3: CASSRGLAGLSYEQYF
DNA: TGCGCCAGCAGCCGAGGACTAGCGGGTCTCTCCTACGAGCAGTACTTC

V: TRBV6-5
J: TRBJ2-5
D: -
size: -
CDR3: CASGRQETQYF
DNA: TGTGCCAGCGGGCGTCAAGAGACCCAGTACTTC

V: TRBV10-3
J: TRBJ2-7
D: -
size: -
CDR3: CAYSKGLSVSYEQYF
DNA: TGTGCCTACTCGAAGGGACTCTCAGTCTCCTACGAGCAGTACTTC

V: TRBV3-1/TRBV3-2
J: TRBJ2-5
D: TRBD1
size: -
CDR3: CASSQKQGAGTQYF
DNA: TGTGCCAGCAGCCAGAAACAGGGGGCCGGGACCCAGTACTTC

V: TRBV5-6
J: TRBJ1-2
D: TRBD1
size: few
CDR3: CASSLAGQGGYGYTF
DNA: TGTGCCAGCAGCTTGGCGGGACAGGGGGGCTATGGCTACACCTTC

V: TRBV10-3
J: TRBJ2-3
D: -
size: -
CDR3: CAISLARDTQYF
DNA: TGTGCCATCAGCCTAGCGCGGGATACGCAGTATTTT

V: TRBV4-1
J: TRBJ2-3
D: TRBD2
size: -
CDR3: CASSQGRGGSSTDTQYF
DNA: TGCGCCAGCAGCCAAGGGCGGGGGGGCTCGAGCACAGATACGCAGTATTTT

V: TRBV3-1/TRBV3-2
J: TRBJ2-1
D: -
size: few
CDR3: CASSQEGLGEQFF
DNA: TGTGCCAGCAGCCAAGAGGGGCTGGGTGAGCAGTTCTTC

V: TRBV10-3
J: TRBJ1-6
D: -
size: -
CDR3: CAISEMGSSPLHF
DNA: TGTGCCATCAGTGAGATGGGGAGTTCACCCCTCCACTTT

V: TRBV5-1
J: TRBJ2-7
D: TRBD2
size: -
CDR3: CASSFYGGTEQYF
DNA: TGCGCCAGCAGCTTTTACGGGGGGACCGAGCAGTACTTC

V: TRBV19
J: TRBJ2-3
D: TRBD1
size: -
CDR3: CASKPGQGAPADTQYF
DNA: TGTGCCAGTAAGCCGGGACAGGGAGCTCCGGCGGATACGCAGTATTTT

V: TRBV9
J: TRBJ2-5
D: -
size: once
CDR3: CASSVVGGFQETQYF
DNA: TGTGCCAGCAGCGTAGTTGGGGGGTTCCAAGAGACCCAGTACTTC

V: TRBV9
J: TRBJ2-2
D: TRBD2
size: -
CDR3: CASSLGLAGGRGTGELFF
DNA: TGTGCCAGCAGCTTGGGACTAGCGGGGGGTCGAGGCACCGGGGAGCTGTTTTTT

V: TRBV14
J: TRBJ2-1
D: TRBD2
size: -
CDR3: CASSQYSGAFNEQFF
DNA: TGTGCCAGCAGCCAATACAGCGGGGCTTTCAATGAGCAGTTCTTC

V: TRBV11-1
J: TRBJ2-7
D: TRBD1
size: few
CDR3: CASSWGQGSYEQYF
DNA: TGTGCCAGCAGCTGGGGACAGGGATCCTACGAGCAGTACTTC

V: TRBV19
J: TRBJ1-6
D: -
size: -
CDR3: CASSISGQGSYGSPLHF
DNA: TGTGCCAGTAGTATATCAGGCCAGGGTTCCTATGGTTCACCCCTCCACTTT